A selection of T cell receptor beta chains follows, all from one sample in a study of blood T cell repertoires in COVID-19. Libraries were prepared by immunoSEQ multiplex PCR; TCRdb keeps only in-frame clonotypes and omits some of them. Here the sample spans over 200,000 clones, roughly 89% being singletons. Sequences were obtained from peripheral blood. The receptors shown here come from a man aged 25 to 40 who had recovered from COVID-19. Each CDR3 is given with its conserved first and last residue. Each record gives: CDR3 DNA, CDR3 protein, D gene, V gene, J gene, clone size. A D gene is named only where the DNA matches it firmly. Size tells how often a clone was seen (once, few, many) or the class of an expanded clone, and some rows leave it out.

DNA: TGTGCCAGCACCCGGACACCCAATGAAAAACTGTTTTTT
CDR3: CASTRTPNEKLFF
D: -
V: TRBV25-1
J: TRBJ1-4
size: -

DNA: TGTGCCAGCAGCCAAGGGAGGGGAGGGGGAAACATTCAGTACTTC
CDR3: CASSQGRGGGNIQYF
D: -
V: TRBV3-1/TRBV3-2
J: TRBJ2-4
size: -

DNA: TGTGCCAGTAGCCGGGTGGAGACCGGGACTAGCGGGGGGTACAATGAGCAGTTCTTC
CDR3: CASSRVETGTSGGYNEQFF
D: TRBD2
V: TRBV19
J: TRBJ2-1
size: -

DNA: TGTGCCAGCAGTGCCCTCGGACTAGCTAGCGGAGTGCGATACAGGCAGTTCTTC
CDR3: CASSALGLASGVRYRQFF
D: TRBD2
V: TRBV6-1
J: TRBJ2-1
size: -

DNA: TGTGCCAGCAGCTTTACAGGGGGCGTGAGCACTGAAGCTTTCTTT
CDR3: CASSFTGGVSTEAFF
D: TRBD1
V: TRBV11-2
J: TRBJ1-1
size: -

DNA: TGTGCCAGTTTACAGGGGATGAACACTGAAGCTTTCTTT
CDR3: CASLQGMNTEAFF
D: TRBD1
V: TRBV19
J: TRBJ1-1
size: once

DNA: TGTGCCAGCTCACCGGATTCAAGGGGATTTATTGAAAAACTGTTTTTT
CDR3: CASSPDSRGFIEKLFF
D: -
V: TRBV18
J: TRBJ1-4
size: few

DNA: TGTGCCAGCTCAGGCGGCGCTAACACCGGGGAGCTGTTTTTT
CDR3: CASSGGANTGELFF
D: -
V: TRBV18
J: TRBJ2-2
size: -

DNA: TGCGCCAGCAGCCGAACCTTTTCCGGGACAGGGGGCTACGAGCAGTACTTC
CDR3: CASSRTFSGTGGYEQYF
D: TRBD1
V: TRBV5-1
J: TRBJ2-7
size: -

DNA: TGTGCCAGCAGCCCAGAAATTTCGGCAGGAATTAACACTGAAGCTTTCTTT
CDR3: CASSPEISAGINTEAFF
D: -
V: TRBV11-2
J: TRBJ1-1
size: -

DNA: TGTGCCAGCAGTTCCTTGGTGGGCACGGGGGAGACCCAGTACTTC
CDR3: CASSSLVGTGETQYF
D: -
V: TRBV27
J: TRBJ2-5
size: -

DNA: TGTGCCAGCAGTTCCGCGGCTAGCGGAACCTACGAGCAGTACTTC
CDR3: CASSSAASGTYEQYF
D: TRBD2
V: TRBV6-5
J: TRBJ2-7
size: -

DNA: TGCGCCAGCAGCCACCCGGCCACCGACAACTACGAGCAGTACTTC
CDR3: CASSHPATDNYEQYF
D: -
V: TRBV4-1
J: TRBJ2-7
size: -

DNA: TGTGCCAGCAGTGCCCCACAGGGCAGGCCGGGGAGGAACACCGGGGAGCTGTTTTTT
CDR3: CASSAPQGRPGRNTGELFF
D: -
V: TRBV6-1
J: TRBJ2-2
size: -

DNA: TGTGCCAGTAGTATAGGTGCCCCCTGGACAGAGAACACTGAAGCTTTCTTT
CDR3: CASSIGAPWTENTEAFF
D: -
V: TRBV19
J: TRBJ1-1
size: -

DNA: TGTGCCAGCAGCTTACCCGCTTTACAGGGGGCAGGTGGCTACACCTTC
CDR3: CASSLPALQGAGGYTF
D: TRBD1
V: TRBV7-6
J: TRBJ1-2
size: -

DNA: TGTGCCAGCAGCCTAGAGCGGGGCCTCACAGATACGCAGTATTTT
CDR3: CASSLERGLTDTQYF
D: TRBD2
V: TRBV3-1/TRBV3-2
J: TRBJ2-3
size: -

DNA: TGCGCCAGCAGCCAATCTCACAGGCCTACGGAACACACCTTC
CDR3: CASSQSHRPTEHTF
D: -
V: TRBV4-3
J: TRBJ1-2
size: few

DNA: TGTGCCAGCAGCTACCCCGGGACAGGACTCTACGAGCAGTACTTC
CDR3: CASSYPGTGLYEQYF
D: TRBD1
V: TRBV5-6
J: TRBJ2-7
size: -

DNA: TGTGCCAGCAGCACTCGGACTAGCGGGGGGGCAGTGTACGAGCAGTACTTC
CDR3: CASSTRTSGGAVYEQYF
D: TRBD2
V: TRBV7-2
J: TRBJ2-7
size: -

DNA: TGTGCCAGCACCCCGGGACAGGGTAGTATCGGGGAGCTGTTTTTT
CDR3: CASTPGQGSIGELFF
D: TRBD1
V: TRBV6-5
J: TRBJ2-2
size: few

DNA: TGTGCCATCCAACTTGGCGGGGGCCATGAGCAGTTCTTC
CDR3: CAIQLGGGHEQFF
D: -
V: TRBV27
J: TRBJ2-1
size: -

DNA: TGTGCCAGTACCACCTTGGGGGGGGCTTTCTTT
CDR3: CASTTLGGAFF
D: -
V: TRBV19
J: TRBJ1-1
size: -